The 15 T cell receptor beta chains below come from one sample, sequenced in a study of blood T cells in healthy people across ages. A J-beta primer mix and a sample-barcoded 5' primer were used in a second PCR of roughly 7 to 12 cycles. TCRdb reprocessed the 5' RACE reads via MiXCR and lists one record per CDR3 protein. The sample consists of more than 800,000 distinct CDR3 sequences, around 30% of them appearing once. The specimen was blood. All receptors come from a woman of 80 years or more in good health.

This clonotype was seen a handful of times. The chain joins TRBV7-6 to TRBJ2-5, with D perhaps matching TRBD1 or TRBD2 (5 bases each). With 2 bases removed from V and 3 bases from J, the gap between germline ends came to 13 bases. CDR3 size: 15 residues. The germline CDR1 and CDR2 sequences are SGHVS and FNYEAQ. The CDR3 here is CASSLSGLGKETQYF. CDR3 bases: TGTGCCAGCAGCTTATCGGGGCTGGGAAAAGAGACCCAGTACTTC.

This chain links TRBV6-2 or TRBV6-3 with TRBJ2-7; the D call may be TRBD1 or TRBD2 (5 bases each). Germline V gives CDR1 MNHEY, CDR2 SVGEGT. CDR3 size: 15 residues. V gave up 6 bases and J gave up 2 bases, with 17 bases separating them. The CDR3 DNA is TGTGCCAGCAGCGAGCACGCCAGGGAGACCTACGAGCAGTACTTC. It specifies CASSEHARETYEQYF.

This clonotype was picked up many times. This chain connects TRBV5-1 to TRBJ2-7; D remains ambiguous. Germline CDR1 and CDR2: SGHRS and YFSETQ. The V end was cut by 4 bases, the J end by 3 bases, with 14 bases between. The CDR3 extends over 14 amino acids. CDR3 DNA: TGCGCCAGCAGCCCTGGGAACCTTTACTACGAGCAGTACTTC. Encoded protein: CASSPGNLYYEQYF. Filled out from reference TRBV5-1 and TRBJ2-7, the complete variable domain reads KAGVTQTPRYLIKTRGQQVTLSCSPISGHRSVSWYQQTPGQGLQFLFEYFSETQRNKGNFPGRFSGRQFSNSRSEMNVSTLELGDSALYLCASSPGNLYYEQYFGPGTRLTVT.

The V gene is TRBV7-2, the J gene TRBJ1-4, with TRBD1 identical over 7 bases. From germline, CDR1 is SGHTA and CDR2 FQGNSA. V shed 1 base, J shed 10 bases, and the junction held 6 bases outside the gene matches. There are 14 residues in the CDR3. CDR3 sequence: CASSLEGAQGKLFF. The CDR3 DNA follows: TGTGCCAGCAGCTTAGAGGGGGCGCAGGGAAAACTGTTTTTT.

The chain combines TRBV6-1 with TRBJ1-5; 9 bases agree with TRBD1. CDR3 length: 17 residues. J lost 1 base, V lost 7 bases, and 11 bases had no gene match. The germline gives CDR1 MNHNS, CDR2 SASEGT. This CDR3 reads CASTGQGFYSSNQPQHF. In DNA form, the CDR3 reads TGTGCCAGCACCGGACAGGGGTTTTACTCGAGCAATCAGCCCCAGCATTTT.

This clonotype was counted at least ten times. The chain couples TRBV7-2 to TRBJ1-2; the match to TRBD1 covers 7 bases. Germline trimming cut 5 bases from V and 3 bases from J; bases unmatched to any gene: 3. This CDR3 spans 13 amino acids. CDR1 is SGHTA and CDR2 is FQGNSA in the germline V gene. In DNA form, the CDR3 reads TGTGCCAGCAGCCCAGGGGGGTACTATGGCTACACCTTC. This translates into CASSPGGYYGYTF.

This clonotype has just a few counts. The rearrangement joins TRBV6-1 to TRBJ1-1, with TRBD1 as a possible D gene (6 bases). The CDR3 spans 16 residues. The germline V gene encodes CDR1 MNHNS and CDR2 SASEGT. V was cut by 4 bases and J by 1 base, with 16 bases left in between. The CDR3 DNA reads TGTGCCAGCAGTGCCCCTTGGGGGGCCGCGAACACTGAAGCTTTCTTT. Its translation: CASSAPWGAANTEAFF.

Comments on this clonotype: Germline and junction disagree at one end, which may indicate a read error. The V gene is TRBV12-3 or TRBV12-4, the J gene TRBJ2-1; D perhaps matches TRBD1 (6 bases). This CDR3 has 16 residues. CDR3 DNA: TGTGCCAGCAGTTTTTCAGCCCTAGTGGGGGCCGGTGAGGAGTTCTTC. Encoded protein: CASSFSALVGAGEEFF.

This clonotype was seen only a few times. The CDR3 protein is CASSGIGTLFATIYF. The CDR3 DNA is TGTGCCAGCAGTGGGATCGGGACACTATTCGCGACCATATATTTT. The V and J genes are TRBV25-1 and TRBJ1-3, with D maybe TRBD1 (6 bases). The CDR3 has 15 residues. The V end lost 4 bases, the J end lost 10 bases, and 20 bases lay between the germline ends. The V gene's germline CDR1 is MGHDK and CDR2 SYGVNS. The full variable domain, with the rest looked up from reference TRBV25-1 and TRBJ1-3, is EADIYQTPRYLVIGTGKKITLECSQTMGHDKMYWYQQDPGMELHLIHYSYGVNSTEKGDLSSESTVSRIRTEHFPLTLESARPSHTSQYLCASSGIGTLFATIYFGEGSWLTVV.

There are many counts of this clonotype. This chain joins TRBV9 and TRBJ2-3; tentative D call: TRBD1 (6 bases). The length of the CDR3 is 14 residues. Per the germline V gene, CDR1 is SGDLS and CDR2 is YYNGEE. V was shortened by 6 bases and J by 0 bases, with 11 bases between the two germline ends. The CDR3 bases are TGTGCCAGCAACCGGGACACCAGCACAGATACGCAGTATTTT. Amino acids: CASNRDTSTDTQYF. Combining the CDR3 with reference TRBV9 and TRBJ2-3 gives the whole variable domain DSGVTQTPKHLITATGQRVTLRCSPRSGDLSVYWYQQSLDQGLQFLIQYYNGEERAKGNILERFSAQQFPDLHSELNLSSLELGDSALYFCASNRDTSTDTQYFGPGTRLTVL.

At least ten counts were recorded for this clonotype. V gene TRBV7-2 combines with J gene TRBJ2-1; TRBD1 matches 7 bases. Losses at the gene ends were 5 bases for V and 3 bases for J; bases not matched to a gene: 7. This CDR3 spans 15 amino acids. CDR1 SGHTA and CDR2 FQGNSA come from the germline V gene. DNA for the CDR3: TGTGCCAGCAGCGAAGGACAGGTGAACTACAATGAGCAGTTCTTC. It translates to CASSEGQVNYNEQFF.

At least ten counts were recorded for this clonotype. CDR3 protein: CASSLRWAGETQYF. As DNA, the CDR3 is TGTGCCAGCAGCCTCCGCTGGGCCGGAGAGACCCAGTACTTC. The rearrangement uses TRBV7-2 and TRBJ2-5; D remains ambiguous. The CDR3 extends over 14 amino acids. Trimming removed 5 bases from V and 4 bases from J, with 14 bases in between. Germline CDR1 SGHTA, CDR2 FQGNSA.

At least ten counts were recorded for this clonotype. V is TRBV7-9 and J is TRBJ2-7; D tentatively reads TRBD1 or TRBD2 (5 bases each). This CDR3 has 15 amino acids. Germline lookup yields CDR1 SEHNR and CDR2 FQNEAQ (reference sequence). V dropped 5 bases and J dropped 2 bases, with 16 bases sitting between them. The CDR3 region is CASSPHRGLTYEQYF. Here the CDR3 DNA reads TGTGCCAGCAGCCCACATCGGGGCCTGACCTACGAGCAGTACTTC.

This clonotype came up many times. V gene TRBV12-3 or TRBV12-4 combines with J gene TRBJ2-5, with D perhaps TRBD1 (5 bases). This CDR3 spans 12 amino acids. V was cut by 5 bases and J by 3 bases, with 7 bases left in between. CDR3 sequence (DNA): TGTGCCAGCAGTCTGACAGAAGAGACCCAGTACTTC. It yields the protein CASSLTEETQYF.

The chain links TRBV12-1 to TRBJ2-5; the table gives TRBD2 as D, unverified against the DNA. TRBV12-1 is listed as a pseudogene. This CDR3 is 17 amino acids long. CDR3 nucleotides: TGTGTCAGCAGCTTCGCGTCGCGGGGTTCCCTCCAAGAGACCCAGTACTTC. Protein product: CVSSFASRGSLQETQYF.